Following are 21 T cell receptor beta chains from one sample sequenced in a study of control samples from healthy donors and cancer patients (dated by TCRdb to about 2020). The library was prepared using the immunoSEQ multiplex PCR assay. TCRdb took this table from immuneACCESS and kept in-frame rearrangements with V and J called. Such tables lack part of the clones; where checked against another copy, unresolved V genes explain under half of the gap, and the rest is unexplained. Here the sample has about 160,000 clones; roughly 95% occur a single time. The ten largest clones capture under 1.2% of the sample. Sequencing was carried out using blood. The receptors were sampled from a woman younger than 45 in good health.

About this clone: Other DNA variants within this sample encode the same CDR3. The chain employs TRBV5-1 and TRBJ2-5; no reliable D call. Germline CDR1 reads SGHRS; CDR2 reads YFSETQ. Trimming left V 4 bases short and J 2 bases short, with 6 bases between. This CDR3 has 12 amino acids. CDR3 nucleotides: TGCGCCAGCAGCCTGCCACAAGAGACCCAGTACTTC. Its protein is CASSLPQETQYF.

V usage is TRBV14 and J usage is TRBJ1-6, with TRBD1 matching 7 bases. The CDR3 has 14 amino acids. Germline V gives CDR1 SGHDN, CDR2 FVKESK. After removal of 8 bases from V and 8 bases from J, the junction contained 9 bases not matched to a gene. CDR3 residues: CASQKTGWDSPLHF. For the CDR3, the DNA is TGTGCCAGCCAAAAGACAGGGTGGGATTCACCCCTCCACTTT.

The chain combines TRBV2 with TRBJ1-1; 11 positions agree with TRBD1. The germline V gene has CDR1 SNHLY and CDR2 FYNNEI. The ends lost 7 bases at V and 0 bases at J; junction bases unmatched: 4. The CDR3 is 15 amino acids. The CDR3 bases are TGTGCCAGCACCCGGGACAGGGGGTTGAACACTGAAGCTTTCTTT. Its protein product is CASTRDRGLNTEAFF.

CDR3 in DNA: TGTGCCAGCACCCGGGACAGGAGGGCCTACGAGCAGTACTTC. The encoded protein is CASTRDRRAYEQYF. This sequence joins TRBV13 and TRBJ2-7, with 8 bases aligning to TRBD1. J gave up 2 bases and V 7 bases, and 7 bases lay outside the gene matches. CDR3 length: 14 amino acids. Germline V lookup: CDR1 PRHDT, CDR2 FYEKMQ (reference sequence).

The table lists this clone with a count of one. The chain employs TRBV6-1 and TRBJ1-1; a possible D gene is TRBD1 (6 bases). Germline CDR1 and CDR2: MNHNS and SASEGT. Trimming removed 2 bases at V and 3 bases at J, with 10 bases between. CDR3 length: 14 amino acids. CDR3 bases: TGTGCCAGCAGTGAACGCGGGGGCTACACTGAAGCTTTCTTT. Protein sequence: CASSERGGYTEAFF.

The rearrangement joins TRBV4-1 to TRBJ2-7; D gene unclear. This CDR3 has 15 residues. Germline CDR1 is MGHRA and CDR2 is YSYEKL. V gave up 1 base and J gave up 0 bases, with 10 bases separating them. In nucleotides, the CDR3 is TGCGCCAGCAGCCAAGCGCCCGATAGCTCCTACGAGCAGTACTTC. Its translation: CASSQAPDSSYEQYF.

This chain joins TRBV12-3 or TRBV12-4 and TRBJ1-1; D gene ambiguous. The CDR3 runs 13 residues. Trimming shortened V by 6 bases and J by 5 bases, and 13 bases separated the two germline ends. The CDR3 bases are TGTGCCAGCAGCCCCGGGAGCTGGACTGAAGCTTTCTTT. This sequence encodes CASSPGSWTEAFF.

The V and J genes are TRBV24-1 and TRBJ1-2; D is unresolved. V lost 4 bases and J 7 bases, leaving 15 bases between the germline ends. This CDR3 spans 14 amino acids. From germline, CDR1 is KGHDR and CDR2 SFDVKD. CDR3 protein: CATSDPKRRRGYTF. DNA of the CDR3: TGTGCCACCAGTGACCCGAAAAGGCGGCGTGGCTACACCTTC.

This chain connects TRBV6-2 or TRBV6-3 to TRBJ2-1, with TRBD1 matching 9 bases. CDR1 is MNHEY and CDR2 is SVGEGT in the germline V gene. V lost 6 bases, J lost 4 bases, and 10 bases stayed unmatched. This CDR3 region has 16 residues. The CDR3 sequence is CASSRPGTGYYNEQFF. The CDR3 DNA reads TGTGCCAGCAGCCGTCCGGGGACAGGGTATTACAATGAGCAGTTCTTC.

V is TRBV5-1 and J is TRBJ1-2; D might be TRBD1 (6 bases). V was cut by 1 base and J by 8 bases, with 12 bases left in between. The V gene's germline CDR1 is SGHRS and CDR2 YFSETQ. There are 13 residues in the CDR3. The CDR3 DNA is TGCGCCAGCAGCTTGAATCAGGGGATGGGCTACACCTTC. Protein: CASSLNQGMGYTF.

The rearrangement uses TRBV21-1 and TRBJ2-6; the tabulated D call, TRBD1, remains unverified against the DNA. TRBV21-1 is labeled a pseudogene. The length of the CDR3 is 16 residues. This chain's CDR3 is CASSRVQGSGANVLTF. The CDR3 nucleotides are TGTGCCAGCAGCAGAGTACAGGGCTCGGGGGCCAACGTCCTGACTTTC.

V and J are TRBV7-2 and TRBJ2-7, with no clear D. Germline V gene data show CDR1 as SGHTA and CDR2 as FQGNSA. The CDR3 has 15 amino acids. Trimming removed 5 bases from V and 0 bases from J, with 14 bases in between. CDR3 nucleotides: TGTGCCAGCAGCGCGGTCTCTTTTAGCTCCTACGAGCAGTACTTC. Its protein product is CASSAVSFSSYEQYF.

The chain carries TRBV5-4 and TRBJ1-6; D ambiguous. The CDR3 consists of 17 residues. The germline gives CDR1 SGHNT, CDR2 YYREEE (reference sequence). Between the trimmed V and J ends, which lost 0 bases and 0 bases, there was a span of 10 bases. The CDR3 here is CASSLDASSSYNSPLHF. The CDR3 DNA reads TGTGCCAGCAGCTTGGACGCCTCAAGCTCCTATAATTCACCCCTCCACTTT.

V usage is TRBV27 and J usage is TRBJ1-6, with 8 bases aligning to TRBD1. In germline, CDR1 is MNHEY, CDR2 SMNVEV (reference sequence). The CDR3 is 15 amino acids. Losses at the gene ends were 5 bases for V and 5 bases for J; bases not matched to a gene: 5. CDR3 in amino acids: CASSPRQGNNSPLHF. In DNA form, the CDR3 reads TGTGCCAGCAGTCCCCGACAGGGGAATAATTCACCCCTCCACTTT.

This clone came up once. V gene TRBV30 combines with J gene TRBJ2-6; no clear D. The CDR3 is 13 residues long. The V end lost 3 bases, the J end lost 4 bases, and 7 bases lay between the germline ends. Looked up from germline, CDR1 is GTSNPN and CDR2 is SVGIG (reference sequence). CDR3 DNA: TGTGCCTGGAGGGTGATGGGGGCCAACGTCCTGACTTTC. Translation gives CAWRVMGANVLTF.

The chain employs TRBV5-6 and TRBJ1-6, with 7 positions matching TRBD1. The CDR3 is made up of 15 amino acids. Looked up from germline, CDR1 is SGHDT and CDR2 is YYEEEE. The V and J ends lost 1 base and 7 bases, in that order; junction bases with no gene match: 5. This CDR3 reads CASSLLGRGNSPLHF. The CDR3 coding sequence is TGTGCCAGCAGCTTGTTGGGCAGGGGGAATTCACCCCTCCACTTT. The complete variable domain, with remaining parts taken from reference TRBV5-6 and TRBJ1-6, reads DAGVTQSPTHLIKTRGQQVTLRCSPKSGHDTVSWYQQALGQGPQFIFQYYEEEERQRGNFPDRFSGHQFPNYSSELNVNALLLGDSALYLCASSLLGRGNSPLHFGNGTRLTVT.

The genes are TRBV10-2 and TRBJ2-1, with 14 bases fitting TRBD2. With 9 bases clipped from V and 8 bases from J, the junction kept 9 bases outside the gene matches. Germline CDR1 reads WSHSY; CDR2 reads SAAADI. CDR3 length: 15 amino acids. CDR3 protein: CARSGTSGSRDEQFF. Written as DNA, the CDR3 is TGCGCCAGGTCCGGGACTAGCGGGAGTAGAGATGAGCAGTTCTTC.

This chain's CDR3 is CASSLAGQGTYNEQFF. CDR3 nucleotides: TGTGCCAGCAGCTTAGCAGGACAGGGTACCTACAATGAGCAGTTCTTC. The chain combines TRBV7-9 with TRBJ2-1; 8 bases match TRBD1. V shed 0 bases and J 2 bases; nucleotides not matched to a gene: 3. The germline gives CDR1 SEHNR, CDR2 FQNEAQ (reference sequence). The CDR3 length is 16 residues.

The CDR3 DNA reads as TGTGCCAGCAGCCCCATCCCGGACAGGTGGGGACCGAACACCGGGGAGCTGTTTTTT. Translated, it gives CASSPIPDRWGPNTGELFF. This chain connects TRBV28 to TRBJ2-2; 7 bases are shared with TRBD1. V shed 6 bases and J 0 bases; nucleotides not matched to a gene: 16. Germline CDR1 reads MDHEN; CDR2 reads SYDVKM. CDR3 length: 19 amino acids.

J is TRBJ1-1 and V is TRBV24-1, with TRBD1 identical over 7 bases. After removal of 9 bases from V and 4 bases from J, the junction contained 10 bases not matched to a gene. CDR1 is KGHDR and CDR2 is SFDVKD in the germline V gene. This CDR3 is 14 amino acids long. This CDR3 is CATERPGQPTEAFF. The DNA of the CDR3 is TGTGCCACCGAAAGACCGGGACAGCCCACTGAAGCTTTCTTT.

V is TRBV27 and J is TRBJ2-7; the D call may be TRBD1 or TRBD2 (5 bases each). CDR3 length: 16 residues. With 0 bases removed from V and 2 bases from J, the gap between germline ends came to 14 bases. Germline V CDR1 and CDR2: MNHEY, SMNVEV (reference sequence). The CDR3 DNA sequence: TGTGCCAGCAGTTTATCCCCCCCGGGACCGCCCTACGAGCAGTACTTC. Protein: CASSLSPPGPPYEQYF.